This T cell receptor beta chain was recorded in a study of cytomegalovirus exposure and HLA in healthy donors. Whole-study context: Tens of millions of unique TCRs from HLA-typed donors were held in an early release of data. General study points: In the analysis, some V segments, TRBV6-2 and TRBV6-3 included, were excluded as indistinguishable.

A multiplex PCR was run with 60 Vbeta primers and 13 Jbeta primers. Clones were sequenced by immunoSEQ multiplex PCR, and TCRdb holds only the in-frame ones, with some missing. Of about 160,000 clones listed, 65% to 85% are singletons. Details on this clone: The antigen is not known.

The V gene end was trimmed by 6 bases and the J gene end by 3 bases; junction bases not matched to a gene: 11. Looked up from germline, CDR1 is KGHSH and CDR2 is LQKENI. The CDR3 covers 16 residues. This TCR was recovered from a male donor in good health and CMV-seropositive. V and J are TRBV18 and TRBJ2-1, with 7 positions matching TRBD2. Source material: PBMCs. The CDR3 loop reads CASSPPGGFGYNEQFF. In DNA, the CDR3 is TGTGCCAGCTCGCCCCCCGGGGGGTTCGGCTACAATGAGCAGTTCTTC. Full variable domain (rest looked up from reference TRBV18 and TRBJ2-1): NAGVMQNPRHLVRRRGQEARLRCSPMKGHSHVYWYRQLPEEGLKFMVYLQKENIIDESGMPKERFSAEFPKEGPSILRIQQVVRGDSAAYFCASSPPGGFGYNEQFFGPGTRLTVL.